This T cell receptor (beta chain) was captured by sequencing in a study of T cells in Graves' hyperthyroidism and ophthalmopathy. Study in general: The authors collected peripheral blood at initial diagnosis, before any treatment.

Notes on the study in general: Expanded thyroid clonotypes (above 0.001) were mostly also found in blood.

This clonotype occurred a few times. The antigen is unknown. Amplification yielded TCR beta CDR3 regions, with RNA transcripts as the source. The HTBI set primed first-round TCR CDR3 RT-PCR. TCRdb re-derived calls from the multiplex PCR reads in MiXCR, one entry per CDR3 protein. This sample has about 420,000 distinct CDR3 sequences, with about 15% found just once. Germline V gene data show CDR1 as SEHNR and CDR2 as FQNEAQ (reference sequence). V was trimmed by 1 base and J by 4 bases, leaving 11 bases between them. This CDR3 contains 14 residues. Newly diagnosed hyperthyroidism, duration under 2 months, in patients aged 18 to 65. PBMCs were obtained from 9 to 10 ml fresh peripheral blood.

Sequences were obtained from blood. The rearrangement links TRBV7-9 to TRBJ2-7; possibly TRBD2 for D (6 bases). The receptor comes from a woman between 18 and 29 years old with Graves' hyperthyroidism. In DNA, the CDR3 is TGTGCCAGCAGCTTAGGAGGGAGGCCTTACGAGCAGTACTTC. It codes for CASSLGGRPYEQYF.